Below, one T cell receptor (beta chain) is given with its context. Antigen specificity is unknown. This CDR3 contains 18 residues. With V trimmed by 5 bases and J by 4 bases, 16 bases remained unmatched. Germline-derived CDR1 and CDR2 are LGHNA and YNFKEQ. PCR was performed using 60 Vbeta and 13 Jbeta primers. TCRdb keeps only in-frame clones here, not all; method: immunoSEQ multiplex PCR. The sample yields about 200,000 clones, 75% to 80% seen once. This specimen comes from a study of cytomegalovirus exposure and HLA in healthy donors. In the study overall: Early release data held 75 million to 100 million unique TCRs from HLA-typed donors.

General study results and limits: Cytomegalovirus status was reportedly diagnosed by the classifier with high specificity and sensitivity. In a later analysis, approximately 18,000 TCR beta sequences were associated with HLA alleles at 0.05 false discovery rate.

Input material: PBMCs. V usage is TRBV4-2 and J usage is TRBJ2-1, with 8 bases identical to TRBD2. The sequence was collected from a woman younger than 45 in good health and CMV-seropositive. In DNA, the CDR3 is TGTGCCAGCAGCGCATACCCCCCCCGGGAGGGCTTATACAATGAGCAGTTCTTC. Protein: CASSAYPPREGLYNEQFF.